What follows describes a single T cell receptor beta chain. The data originate from a study of blood T cell repertoires in COVID-19. The wider study: Researchers got acute and convalescent COVID-19 samples from the United States, Italy and Spain. T cells, B-cell-depleted T cells, or PBMCs supplied cDNA or gDNA.

In the authors' methods: The assay estimated nucleated cells by amplifying reference gene primers. Measured with immunoSEQ multiplex PCR; TCRdb has only the in-frame clones, and not every one. That table supplies the V and J calls and clone size; D and trimming were determined from the DNA. The sample consists of about 74,000 clones, 75% to 80% of them appearing once. Germline lookup yields CDR1 SGHVS and CDR2 FQNEAQ. With V trimmed by 5 bases and J by 2 bases, 16 bases remained unmatched. This CDR3 has 19 amino acids. The gene calls are TRBV7-8 and TRBJ1-5, with 9 bases aligning to TRBD1. The sequencing input was peripheral blood. The sequence came from a human donor in a cohort sampled during active COVID-19. CDR3 region: CASSPQTRTGGAGNQPQHF. As DNA, the CDR3 is TGTGCCAGCAGCCCCCAGACAAGAACAGGGGGCGCGGGCAATCAGCCCCAGCATTTT.